One and the same sample provided the 14 T cell receptor beta chains below, sequenced in a study of identical twins. A single record per CDR3 protein comes from TCRdb applying MiXCR to the 5' RACE reads. The sample includes approximately 700,000 distinct CDR3 sequences, about 18% of them seen just once. This same sample was also part of a study on T cells expressing NK-cell markers.

The sequenced sample was PBMCs. The receptors stem from a woman between 18 and 29 years old in good health.

V gene TRBV12-3 or TRBV12-4 combines with J gene TRBJ1-2; a possible D gene is TRBD1 (5 bases). This CDR3 has 14 residues. The V gene lost 2 bases and the J gene lost 5 bases, with 12 bases spanning the gap. This CDR3 reads CASSLLGVIYGYTF. In DNA form, the CDR3 reads TGTGCCAGCAGTTTACTGGGGGTCATTTATGGCTACACCTTC.

This chain joins TRBV7-8 and TRBJ1-1; D not resolved. Deletions cut 6 bases from V and 1 base from J, with 12 bases between. The CDR3 spans 14 residues. Germline CDR1 SGHVS, CDR2 FQNEAQ. The CDR3 spells CASRRARENTEAFF. CDR3 in DNA: TGTGCCAGCAGGCGGGCCCGGGAGAACACTGAAGCTTTCTTT.

The chain is built from TRBV12-3 or TRBV12-4 and TRBJ2-5; D might be TRBD2 (6 bases). V gave up 4 bases and J gave up 2 bases, with 11 bases separating them. The CDR3 covers 14 residues. CDR3 sequence: CASSWRGPQETQYF. For the CDR3, the DNA is TGTGCCAGCAGTTGGCGGGGCCCTCAAGAGACCCAGTACTTC.

The CDR3 region is CSAIGAGGLDEQYF. CDR3 bases: TGCAGTGCTATTGGAGCGGGGGGGCTTGACGAGCAGTACTTC. The chain employs TRBV20-1 and TRBJ2-7; 10 bases are a match to TRBD2. The CDR3 totals 14 residues. Germline CDR1 and CDR2: DFQATT and SNEGSKA (reference sequence). V lost 4 bases to trimming and J lost 5 bases; unmatched junction nucleotides: 8.

A few counts support this clonotype. This chain joins TRBV15 and TRBJ1-5; D unclear. The CDR3 is 15 residues long. Germline V CDR1 and CDR2: LNHNV, YYDKDF (reference sequence). V lost 4 bases and J 3 bases, leaving 13 bases between the germline ends. The CDR3 DNA is TGTGCCACCAGCATCCAAGACCGTTCCAATCAGCCCCAGCATTTT. Amino acid sequence: CATSIQDRSNQPQHF.

In its sample, this clonotype was seen a few times. CDR3 bases: TGTGCCAGCAGCGCCCACAGGGCGGGCAAAAACATTCAGTACTTC. This translates into CASSAHRAGKNIQYF. This sequence joins TRBV7-8 and TRBJ2-4; weak D call: TRBD1 (6 bases). This CDR3 contains 15 residues. Trimming removed 5 bases at V and 3 bases at J, with 14 bases between. Germline values: CDR1 SGHVS, CDR2 FQNEAQ.

This clonotype was seen only a few times. The genes are TRBV5-1 and TRBJ2-7; D remains unclear. Trimming shortened V by 4 bases and J by 5 bases, and 22 bases separated the two germline ends. The germline CDR1 and CDR2 sequences are SGHRS and YFSETQ. The CDR3 is made up of 16 amino acids. CDR3 DNA sequence: TGCGCCAGCAGCCTCACAATAACACTAACCGATAACGAGCAGTACTTC. Translated: CASSLTITLTDNEQYF.

The chain recombines TRBV20-1 with TRBJ2-1; TRBD1 agrees at 10 bases. In germline, CDR1 is DFQATT, CDR2 SNEGSKA (reference sequence). CDR3 length: 14 residues. With 5 bases clipped from V and 13 bases from J, the junction kept 14 bases outside the gene matches. The CDR3 DNA follows: TGCAGTGCTCGAACGGGACAGGGGTCCCGGGGACAGTTCTTC. Amino acid sequence: CSARTGQGSRGQFF.

The chain uses TRBV6-1 and TRBJ2-7, with D unclear. Per the germline V gene, CDR1 is MNHNS and CDR2 is SASEGT. The CDR3 is made up of 14 amino acids. V was trimmed by 6 bases and J by 3 bases, leaving 15 bases between them. The CDR3 sequence is CASSPSYPLYEQYF. CDR3 nucleotides: TGTGCCAGCAGCCCAAGCTATCCCCTCTACGAGCAGTACTTC.

Comment on this clonotype: The junction does not match germline at one end; this may be a read error. V usage is TRBV7-2 and J usage is TRBJ2-5; no firm D call. Looked up from germline, CDR1 is SGHTA and CDR2 is FQGNSA. This CDR3 spans 13 amino acids. The CDR3: CASSLRIQDTQYF. The CDR3 nucleotides read TGTGCCAGCAGCTTGCGGATTCAAGATACCCAGTACTTC.

In this sample, this clonotype turned up a few times. V is TRBV12-5 and J is TRBJ2-2, with 11 nucleotides matching TRBD2. V gave up 4 bases and J gave up 0 bases; unmatched junction bases: 7. Germline values: CDR1 LGHNT, CDR2 FRNRAP. The CDR3 contains 18 residues. The CDR3 is CASGSVTSGASNTGELFF. In DNA, the CDR3 is TGTGCTAGTGGTTCAGTGACTAGCGGGGCGTCGAACACCGGGGAGCTGTTTTTT.

The CDR3 sequence is CASSFSGGDGYTF. DNA for the CDR3: TGTGCCAGCAGTTTTTCAGGGGGAGATGGCTACACCTTC. The chain has TRBV12-3 or TRBV12-4 and TRBJ1-2; 7 nucleotides line up with TRBD1. The CDR3 sequence is 13 residues long. The trim removed 3 bases at V and 6 bases at J, leaving 4 bases unmatched.

This clonotype was detected only a few times. This chain connects TRBV5-1 to TRBJ2-1, with D tentatively TRBD2 (5 bases). Germline-derived CDR1 and CDR2 are SGHRS and YFSETQ. The CDR3 is 15 amino acids. Trimming removed 4 bases from V and 0 bases from J, with 11 bases in between. Written as DNA, the CDR3 is TGCGCCAGCAGCAGTGGACTGGGCTCCTACAATGAGCAGTTCTTC. Translating gives CASSSGLGSYNEQFF. Combining the CDR3 with reference TRBV5-1 and TRBJ2-1 gives the whole variable domain KAGVTQTPRYLIKTRGQQVTLSCSPISGHRSVSWYQQTPGQGLQFLFEYFSETQRNKGNFPGRFSGRQFSNSRSEMNVSTLELGDSALYLCASSSGLGSYNEQFFGPGTRLTVL.

This clonotype has just a few counts. V is TRBV6-6 and J is TRBJ1-1; D ambiguous. The germline CDR1 and CDR2 sequences are MNHNY and SVGAGI (reference sequence). CDR3 length equals 13 residues. V was clipped by 6 bases and J by 0 bases, with 8 bases between them. In DNA form, the CDR3 reads TGTGCCAGCAGGAACGTTTTGAACACTGAAGCTTTCTTT. Its protein product is CASRNVLNTEAFF.